This paragraph reports one T cell receptor beta chain. Its antigen is not known. RNA extraction was followed by reverse transcription into cDNA, which acted as the sequencing template. TCRdb's copy holds only in-frame clones and misses some; the assay was immunoSEQ multiplex PCR. The table shows approximately 140,000 clones, with roughly 86% occurring only once. Germline V lookup: CDR1 SGHAT, CDR2 FQNNGV. Trimming stripped 4 bases from V and 0 bases from J, with 3 bases between. This CDR3 spans 12 amino acids. This sample is part of a study of CD8+ T cells in alopecia areata. General study points: Persistence of many expanded lesional clones was seen in scalp and blood during tofacitinib. Normal skin contains resident alphabeta T cells, and these are also sequenced in scalp samples.

Treatment denoted: oral pan-JAK inhibitor, 5-10 mg twice daily. Researchers took lesional scalp punch biopsies and peripheral blood from people who were alopecia areata patients. The specimen was CD8+ T cells sorted from blood, collected at week 4, from a patient treated with tofacitinib. This TCR derives from a human donor with alopecia areata. V gene TRBV11-2 combines with J gene TRBJ2-5; D is undetermined. CDR3 amino acids: CASSSYQETQYF. CDR3 DNA: TGTGCCAGCAGCTCCTACCAAGAGACCCAGTACTTC.